These T cell receptor beta chains were read from a single sample in a study of memory CD4+ T cells and cytomegalovirus serostatus. This table comes from immunoSEQ multiplex PCR, and its TCRdb copy is limited to in-frame clones, with some not included. The sample holds approximately 41,000 clones; approximately 80% are singletons and the top ten take 5% to 7.5%. Sequenced sample: memory CD4+ T cells from blood. The receptors stem from an adult in good health and CMV-seronegative. The CDR3 runs from the conserved cysteine through the conserved F or W. The D gene is left open where the match is weak. Clone size appears in some rows only: once, few, many, or a class for an expanded clone.

D gene: -
V gene: TRBV28
clone size: -
J gene: TRBJ1-5
CDR3 protein: CASSSPVNQPQHF
CDR3 DNA: TGTGCCAGCAGTTCGCCAGTTAATCAGCCCCAGCATTTT

D gene: -
V gene: TRBV19
clone size: -
J gene: TRBJ1-3
CDR3 protein: CASSINSGLSGNTIYF
CDR3 DNA: TGTGCCAGTAGTATAAATTCTGGACTTTCGGGAAACACCATATATTTT

D gene: TRBD2
V gene: TRBV5-8
clone size: few
J gene: TRBJ2-5
CDR3 protein: CASSQRLAETQYF
CDR3 DNA: TGTGCCAGCAGTCAGAGACTAGCGGAGACCCAGTACTTC

D gene: -
V gene: TRBV14
clone size: -
J gene: TRBJ2-1
CDR3 protein: CASSQDRWGGDEQFF
CDR3 DNA: TGTGCCAGCAGCCAAGATCGATGGGGCGGCGATGAGCAGTTCTTC

D gene: -
V gene: TRBV28
clone size: medium-sized
J gene: TRBJ1-2
CDR3 protein: CASMGDDYGYTF
CDR3 DNA: TGTGCCAGCATGGGGGACGACTATGGCTACACCTTC

D gene: -
V gene: TRBV7-9
clone size: -
J gene: TRBJ2-1
CDR3 protein: CASSADRGSGSYNEQFF
CDR3 DNA: TGTGCCAGCAGCGCCGATAGAGGTAGCGGATCCTACAATGAGCAGTTCTTC

D gene: TRBD2
V gene: TRBV14
clone size: -
J gene: TRBJ2-7
CDR3 protein: CASSQARTSGRNEQYF
CDR3 DNA: TGTGCCAGCAGCCAAGCCCGGACTAGCGGGAGAAACGAGCAGTACTTC

D gene: TRBD2
V gene: TRBV7-2
clone size: -
J gene: TRBJ2-1
CDR3 protein: CASSHDTSGRGQFF
CDR3 DNA: TGTGCCAGCAGCCACGATACTAGCGGGAGGGGGCAGTTCTTC

D gene: -
V gene: TRBV6-5
clone size: -
J gene: TRBJ2-4
CDR3 protein: CASKRDSARDIQYF
CDR3 DNA: TGTGCCAGCAAAAGGGACTCCGCTCGAGACATTCAGTACTTC

D gene: -
V gene: TRBV28
clone size: -
J gene: TRBJ2-7
CDR3 protein: CASRTVYEQYF
CDR3 DNA: TGTGCCAGCAGGACAGTTTACGAGCAGTACTTC

D gene: TRBD2
V gene: TRBV25-1
clone size: few
J gene: TRBJ2-7
CDR3 protein: CASKVSGTSREQYF
CDR3 DNA: TGTGCCAGCAAGGTTTCCGGGACTAGTCGCGAGCAGTACTTC

D gene: TRBD1
V gene: TRBV25-1
clone size: -
J gene: TRBJ2-2
CDR3 protein: CASGGTGGTGELFF
CDR3 DNA: TGTGCCAGCGGGGGGACAGGGGGCACCGGGGAGCTGTTTTTT

D gene: -
V gene: TRBV11-2
clone size: -
J gene: TRBJ2-1
CDR3 protein: CASSLLSLRDKSHNEQFF
CDR3 DNA: TGTGCCAGCAGCTTGCTGAGCCTCCGGGACAAAAGCCACAATGAGCAGTTCTTC

D gene: -
V gene: TRBV2
clone size: -
J gene: TRBJ2-7
CDR3 protein: CASSETSGPTYEQYF
CDR3 DNA: TGTGCCAGCAGTGAGACGTCAGGCCCGACCTACGAGCAGTACTTC

D gene: TRBD2
V gene: TRBV11-1
clone size: -
J gene: TRBJ2-2
CDR3 protein: CASSLEAGGPGTGELFF
CDR3 DNA: TGTGCCAGCAGCTTAGAAGCGGGGGGGCCGGGCACCGGGGAGCTGTTTTTT

D gene: -
V gene: TRBV2
clone size: few
J gene: TRBJ1-1
CDR3 protein: CASSGERNTEAFF
CDR3 DNA: TGTGCCAGCAGTGGGGAGCGGAACACTGAAGCTTTCTTT

D gene: -
V gene: TRBV11-2
clone size: -
J gene: TRBJ2-1
CDR3 protein: CASSLDRGDEQFF
CDR3 DNA: TGTGCCAGCAGCTTAGACAGGGGCGATGAGCAGTTCTTC

D gene: -
V gene: TRBV5-1
clone size: -
J gene: TRBJ2-2
CDR3 protein: CASSPHRDYSTGELFF
CDR3 DNA: TGCGCCAGCAGCCCTCACAGGGATTATAGCACCGGGGAGCTGTTTTTT

D gene: TRBD2
V gene: TRBV7-2
clone size: -
J gene: TRBJ2-1
CDR3 protein: CASSPGLAVNEQFF
CDR3 DNA: TGTGCCAGCAGCCCGGGACTAGCTGTAAATGAGCAGTTCTTC

D gene: -
V gene: TRBV19
clone size: -
J gene: TRBJ1-2
CDR3 protein: CASSQQAMGFYGYTF
CDR3 DNA: TGTGCCAGTAGTCAACAGGCGATGGGGTTCTATGGCTACACCTTC

D gene: -
V gene: TRBV11-3
clone size: -
J gene: TRBJ2-3
CDR3 protein: CASSLGGEDTQYF
CDR3 DNA: TGTGCCAGCAGCTTAGGTGGCGAAGATACGCAGTATTTT

D gene: -
V gene: TRBV19
clone size: -
J gene: TRBJ2-4
CDR3 protein: CASSPRETKNIQYF
CDR3 DNA: TGTGCCAGCAGCCCCAGGGAAACCAAAAACATTCAGTACTTC

D gene: -
V gene: TRBV5-6
clone size: -
J gene: TRBJ2-5
CDR3 protein: CASSLGHHQETQYF
CDR3 DNA: TGTGCCAGCAGCTTGGGTCACCATCAAGAGACCCAGTACTTC

D gene: TRBD1
V gene: TRBV4-1
clone size: few
J gene: TRBJ2-1
CDR3 protein: CASSRITGGDADNEQFF
CDR3 DNA: TGCGCCAGCAGCCGAATCACAGGGGGCGATGCAGATAATGAGCAGTTCTTC

D gene: -
V gene: TRBV28
clone size: once
J gene: TRBJ2-1
CDR3 protein: CASSVLQRSEFF
CDR3 DNA: TGTGCCAGCAGTGTCCTACAAAGATCGGAGTTCTTC

D gene: -
V gene: TRBV21-1
clone size: -
J gene: TRBJ2-1
CDR3 protein: CASSNPGTSGIAGKFF
CDR3 DNA: TGTGCCAGCAGCAACCCCGGGACTAGCGGGATCGCGGGGAAGTTCTTC

D gene: -
V gene: TRBV4-3
clone size: -
J gene: TRBJ2-3
CDR3 protein: CASSISLQGPDTQYF
CDR3 DNA: TGCGCCAGCAGCATATCGCTACAGGGCCCCGATACGCAGTATTTT

D gene: -
V gene: TRBV5-6
clone size: -
J gene: TRBJ2-3
CDR3 protein: CASSNVGLHQYF
CDR3 DNA: TGTGCCAGCAGCAACGTGGGCCTACACCAGTATTTT

D gene: -
V gene: TRBV4-3
clone size: -
J gene: TRBJ1-1
CDR3 protein: CASSQDARGMDRAFF
CDR3 DNA: TGCGCCAGCAGCCAAGATGCTCGGGGGATGGATAGGGCTTTCTTT

D gene: TRBD2
V gene: TRBV10-2
clone size: -
J gene: TRBJ2-1
CDR3 protein: CASKTAGSSHNEQFF
CDR3 DNA: TGCGCCAGCAAGACAGCGGGATCTTCTCACAATGAGCAGTTCTTC

D gene: -
V gene: TRBV28
clone size: -
J gene: TRBJ1-5
CDR3 protein: CASSLPGFYSNQPQHF
CDR3 DNA: TGTGCCAGCAGTTTGCCAGGCTTTTATAGCAATCAGCCCCAGCATTTT

D gene: TRBD1
V gene: TRBV5-1
clone size: -
J gene: TRBJ1-2
CDR3 protein: CASSAGQGGGAGYTF
CDR3 DNA: TGCGCCAGCAGCGCGGGACAGGGCGGCGGTGCTGGCTACACCTTC

D gene: -
V gene: TRBV12-5
clone size: -
J gene: TRBJ1-5
CDR3 protein: CASGSYYSNQPQHF
CDR3 DNA: TGTGCTAGTGGTTCCTACTATAGCAATCAGCCCCAGCATTTT

D gene: -
V gene: TRBV9
clone size: -
J gene: TRBJ2-7
CDR3 protein: CASSVGQGMTYEQYF
CDR3 DNA: TGTGCCAGCAGCGTAGGGCAGGGGATGACCTACGAGCAGTACTTC

D gene: -
V gene: TRBV15
clone size: -
J gene: TRBJ1-3
CDR3 protein: CATSTGTTGNTIYF
CDR3 DNA: TGTGCCACCAGCACCGGGACGACGGGAAACACCATATATTTT

D gene: -
V gene: TRBV7-9
clone size: -
J gene: TRBJ1-1
CDR3 protein: CASSFRGAEAFF
CDR3 DNA: TGTGCCAGCAGCTTCAGGGGCGCTGAAGCTTTCTTT

D gene: TRBD2
V gene: TRBV5-1
clone size: -
J gene: TRBJ2-1
CDR3 protein: CASSAGSSGLYNEQFF
CDR3 DNA: TGCGCCAGCAGCGCCGGGAGTAGCGGGTTATACAATGAGCAGTTCTTC

D gene: -
V gene: TRBV5-1
clone size: -
J gene: TRBJ1-2
CDR3 protein: CASKANTGSVYGYTF
CDR3 DNA: TGCGCCAGCAAAGCAAACACCGGGTCCGTCTATGGCTACACCTTC

D gene: -
V gene: TRBV28
clone size: -
J gene: TRBJ1-2
CDR3 protein: CASSSGVRGYTF
CDR3 DNA: TGTGCCAGCAGTTCCGGGGTGCGGGGCTACACCTTC

D gene: TRBD2
V gene: TRBV4-1
clone size: -
J gene: TRBJ2-3
CDR3 protein: CASSQDQKRTSGRADTQYF
CDR3 DNA: TGCGCCAGCAGCCAAGATCAAAAGCGGACTAGCGGGAGGGCAGATACGCAGTATTTT

D gene: TRBD2
V gene: TRBV2
clone size: -
J gene: TRBJ2-7
CDR3 protein: CASSEEVIAGGGEQYF
CDR3 DNA: TGTGCCAGCAGTGAAGAGGTTATAGCGGGAGGAGGCGAGCAGTACTTC

D gene: TRBD1
V gene: TRBV2
clone size: -
J gene: TRBJ2-5
CDR3 protein: CASSGNRGGGETQYF
CDR3 DNA: TGTGCCAGCAGTGGTAACAGGGGTGGGGGAGAGACCCAGTACTTC

D gene: TRBD1
V gene: TRBV29-1
clone size: -
J gene: TRBJ2-6
CDR3 protein: CSVGGTGRSGANVLTF
CDR3 DNA: TGCAGCGTTGGAGGGACAGGACGATCCGGGGCCAACGTCCTGACTTTC